This entry features one TCR beta chain sequence. The data belong to a study of blood T cell repertoires in COVID-19. Overall study: COVID-19 samples, acute and convalescent, were from the United States, Italy and Spain. T cells, B-cell-depleted T cells, or PBMCs provided the cDNA or gDNA that served as material.

The CDR3 runs 19 residues. Losses at the gene ends were 5 bases for V and 8 bases for J; bases not matched to a gene: 20. CDR1 KGHDR and CDR2 SFDVKD come from the germline V gene. In the study's own analysis: Reference gene primer amplification gave estimated nucleated cell counts. The assay was immunoSEQ multiplex PCR, and TCRdb's table has in-frame clones only and misses some. That table gives V, J and clone size, and the DNA gave D and trimming. In the table there are around 89,000 clones, approximately 88% of which are singletons. Sequenced sample: peripheral blood. The rearrangement joins TRBV24-1 to TRBJ2-1; TRBD1 agrees at 10 bases. This TCR derives from a man aged 55 to 69 with acute or convalescent COVID-19. In nucleotides, the CDR3 is TGTGCCACCAGTGGGGATGGGACAGGGGAGACTAAGCCCTTCGATGAGCAGTTCTTC. As protein: CATSGDGTGETKPFDEQFF.